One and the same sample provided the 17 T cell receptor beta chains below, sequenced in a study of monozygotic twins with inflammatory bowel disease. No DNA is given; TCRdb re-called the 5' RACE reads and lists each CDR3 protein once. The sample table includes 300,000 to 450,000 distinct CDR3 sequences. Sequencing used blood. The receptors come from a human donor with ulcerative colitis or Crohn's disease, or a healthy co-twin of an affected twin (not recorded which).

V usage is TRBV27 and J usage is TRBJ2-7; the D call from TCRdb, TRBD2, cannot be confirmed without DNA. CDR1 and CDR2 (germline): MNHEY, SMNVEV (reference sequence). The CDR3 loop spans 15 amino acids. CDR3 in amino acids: CASSLYGGASYEQYF.

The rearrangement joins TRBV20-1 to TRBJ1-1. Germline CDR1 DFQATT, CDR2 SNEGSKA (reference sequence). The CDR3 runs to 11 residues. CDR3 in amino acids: CSALKNTEAFF.

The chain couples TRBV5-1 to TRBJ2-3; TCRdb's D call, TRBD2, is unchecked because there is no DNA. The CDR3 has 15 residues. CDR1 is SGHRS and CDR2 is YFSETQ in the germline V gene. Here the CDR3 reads CASLPSGGGTDTQYF.

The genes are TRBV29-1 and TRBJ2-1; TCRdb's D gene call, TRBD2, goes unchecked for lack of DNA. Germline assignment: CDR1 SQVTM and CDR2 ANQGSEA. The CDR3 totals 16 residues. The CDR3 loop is CSVDRARDRSYNEQFF.

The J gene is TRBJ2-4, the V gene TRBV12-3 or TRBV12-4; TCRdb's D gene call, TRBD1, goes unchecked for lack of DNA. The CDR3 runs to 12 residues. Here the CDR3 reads CASSSEQGTKYF.

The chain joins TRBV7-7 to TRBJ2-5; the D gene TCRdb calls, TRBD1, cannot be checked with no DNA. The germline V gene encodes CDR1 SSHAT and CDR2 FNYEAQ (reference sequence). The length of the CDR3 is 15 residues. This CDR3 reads CASSFRGAGQETQYF.

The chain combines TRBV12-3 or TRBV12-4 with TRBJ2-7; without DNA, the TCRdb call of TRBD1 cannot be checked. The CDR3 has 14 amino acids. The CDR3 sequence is CASFGRGQENEQYF.

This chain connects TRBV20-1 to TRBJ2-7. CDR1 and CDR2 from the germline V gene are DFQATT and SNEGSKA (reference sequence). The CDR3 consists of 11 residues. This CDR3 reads CSARDSYEQYF.

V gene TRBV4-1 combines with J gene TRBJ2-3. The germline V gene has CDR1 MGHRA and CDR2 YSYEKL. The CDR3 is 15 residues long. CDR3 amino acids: CASSQDRRPGDTQYF.

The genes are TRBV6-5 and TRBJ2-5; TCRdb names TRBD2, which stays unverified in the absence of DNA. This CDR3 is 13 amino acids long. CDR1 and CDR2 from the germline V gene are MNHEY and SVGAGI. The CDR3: CASSRGTEETQYF.

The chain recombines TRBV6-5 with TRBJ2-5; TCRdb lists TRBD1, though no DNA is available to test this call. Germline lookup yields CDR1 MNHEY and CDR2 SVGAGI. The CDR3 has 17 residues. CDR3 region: CASSNLPPGQGKETQYF.

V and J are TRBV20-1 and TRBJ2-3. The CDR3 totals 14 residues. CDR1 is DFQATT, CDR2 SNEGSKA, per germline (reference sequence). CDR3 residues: CSASRTANTDTQYF.

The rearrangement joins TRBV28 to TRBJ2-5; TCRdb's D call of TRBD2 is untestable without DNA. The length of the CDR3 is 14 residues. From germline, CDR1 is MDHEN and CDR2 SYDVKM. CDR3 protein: CASNDSGGVETQYF.

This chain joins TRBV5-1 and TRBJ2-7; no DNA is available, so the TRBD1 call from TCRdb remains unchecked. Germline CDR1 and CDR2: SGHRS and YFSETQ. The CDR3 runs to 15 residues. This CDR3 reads CASSLRDGRRYEQYF.

CDR3 in amino acids: CSTLTGQGNVPLHF. The chain has TRBV20-1 and TRBJ1-6; absent DNA, TCRdb's TRBD1 call cannot be checked. The CDR3 spans 14 residues. Germline V lookup: CDR1 DFQATT, CDR2 SNEGSKA (reference sequence).

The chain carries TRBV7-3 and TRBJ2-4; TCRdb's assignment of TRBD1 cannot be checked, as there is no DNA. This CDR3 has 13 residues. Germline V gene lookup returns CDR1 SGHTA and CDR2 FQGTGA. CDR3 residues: CASSLSPQTNQYF.

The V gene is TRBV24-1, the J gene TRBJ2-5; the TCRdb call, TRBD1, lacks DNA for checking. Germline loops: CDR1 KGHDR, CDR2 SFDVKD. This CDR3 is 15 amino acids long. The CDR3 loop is CATSDPGQGRKTQYF.